This passage covers 18 T cell receptor beta chains from one sample sequenced in a study of identical twins. One entry per CDR3 protein results from TCRdb running MiXCR on the 5' RACE reads. Found here are some 97,000 distinct CDR3 sequences, about 6.1% of them singletons; the top ten hold roughly 12%. Sequencing input: memory T cells sorted from blood. The receptors derive from a woman aged 45-60 years in good health.

V is TRBV20-1 and J is TRBJ2-5; D might be TRBD1 (5 bases). CDR1 is DFQATT, CDR2 SNEGSKA, per germline (reference sequence). Trimming left V 6 bases short and J 4 bases short, with 12 bases between. There are 12 residues in the CDR3. The CDR3 here is CSAQTVSETQYF. DNA of the CDR3: TGCAGTGCGCAGACAGTTTCAGAGACCCAGTACTTC.

This clonotype was seen only once. A much larger clone sits a single nucleotide away, making a read error possible. In nucleotides, the CDR3 is TGTGCCAGCAGTTTATTTTTCAATGAGCAGTTCTTC. Protein sequence: CASSLFFNEQFF. The rearrangement links TRBV12-3 or TRBV12-4 to TRBJ2-1; no clear D gene. V was trimmed by 2 bases and J by 6 bases, leaving 5 bases between them. This CDR3 region has 12 residues.

V gene TRBV20-1 combines with J gene TRBJ1-1; D gene ambiguous. Trimming took 2 bases from V and 1 from J, leaving 14 bases between them. CDR3 length: 15 residues. CDR1 and CDR2 from the germline V gene are DFQATT and SNEGSKA (reference sequence). The CDR3 DNA reads as TGCAGTGCTAGAAGTGGTCGGCAGCAGAACACTGAAGCTTTCTTT. Translated, it gives CSARSGRQQNTEAFF.

This clonotype was seen repeatedly, ten times or more. The chain employs TRBV6-5 and TRBJ1-2, with 8 bases matching TRBD1. The CDR3 covers 14 residues. In germline, CDR1 is MNHEY, CDR2 SVGAGI. Germline trimming cut 5 bases from V and 3 bases from J; bases unmatched to any gene: 5. CDR3: CASSQSDRDYGYTF. CDR3 DNA sequence: TGTGCCAGCAGTCAATCGGACAGGGACTATGGCTACACCTTC.

This clonotype was recorded at least ten times. CDR3 amino acids: CASSLGAGAGNTIYF. The CDR3 nucleotides are TGCGCCAGCAGCTTGGGGGCAGGGGCTGGAAACACCATATATTTT. This sequence joins TRBV5-1 and TRBJ1-3; D is possibly TRBD1 (6 bases). This CDR3 has 15 residues. V was pared by 0 bases and J by 2 bases, with 9 bases between. Germline loops: CDR1 SGHRS, CDR2 YFSETQ.

Only a few counts were recorded for this clonotype. The chain carries TRBV5-6 and TRBJ2-3; TRBD2 aligns across 9 bases. Germline CDR1 reads SGHDT; CDR2 reads YYEEEE. The V and J ends lost 0 bases and 6 bases, in that order; junction bases with no gene match: 8. The CDR3 contains 16 residues. The CDR3 here is CASSLDGREGQDTQYF. The CDR3, as DNA: TGTGCCAGCAGCTTGGACGGGCGGGAGGGCCAGGATACGCAGTATTTT.

This clonotype has just a few counts. The chain carries TRBV24-1 and TRBJ2-5; the D gene is possibly TRBD1 (5 bases). Trimming pared 4 bases from V and 3 bases from J, leaving 11 bases between. The CDR3 loop spans 14 amino acids. Per germline, CDR1 KGHDR and CDR2 SFDVKD. The CDR3 DNA reads as TGTGCCACCAGTGAGGGCAGGGCGGAAGAGACCCAGTACTTC. It yields the protein CATSEGRAEETQYF.

This clonotype was detected many times. This chain connects TRBV4-1 to TRBJ2-1, with TRBD2 identical over 13 bases. CDR3 length equals 17 residues. The J segment lost 7 bases and the V segment lost 4 bases, leaving 10 bases of the junction unmatched. Germline V CDR1 and CDR2: MGHRA, YSYEKL. The CDR3 protein is CASSRGGLAGLGNEQFF. CDR3 nucleotides: TGCGCCAGCAGCCGGGGGGGACTAGCGGGATTGGGGAATGAGCAGTTCTTC.

This clonotype has more than one count but fewer than ten. The chain carries TRBV20-1 and TRBJ2-1; D uncertain. Germline V lookup: CDR1 DFQATT, CDR2 SNEGSKA (reference sequence). V was shortened by 1 base and J by 9 bases, with 4 bases between the two germline ends. The CDR3 spans 10 residues. CDR3 in DNA: TGCAGTGCTAGAGGGGCTGAGCAGTTCTTC. It encodes CSARGAEQFF.

The sample holds many counts of this clonotype. This chain links TRBV12-5 with TRBJ2-1, with D hard to call. This CDR3 has 13 residues. Germline V gene lookup returns CDR1 LGHNT and CDR2 FRNRAP. Between the trimmed V and J ends, which lost 0 bases and 8 bases, there was a span of 8 bases. CDR3 residues: CASGLVRSYEQFF. The CDR3, as DNA: TGTGCTAGTGGTTTGGTACGAAGTTATGAGCAGTTCTTC.

This clonotype was picked up many times. The chain joins TRBV5-1 to TRBJ2-7, with TRBD1 identical over 7 bases. V trimming: 6 bases; J trimming: 2 bases; junction bases outside the gene matches: 11. This CDR3 has 15 amino acids. Germline lookup yields CDR1 SGHRS and CDR2 YFSETQ. The CDR3 reads CASTTRDSDTYEQYF. In DNA, the CDR3 is TGCGCCAGCACAACCCGGGACAGTGATACCTACGAGCAGTACTTC.

In this sample, this clonotype turned up a few times. The chain combines TRBV19 with TRBJ2-4, with 7 bases lining up with TRBD2. From germline, CDR1 is LNHDA and CDR2 SQIVND (reference sequence). The V segment lost 4 bases and the J segment 0 bases; nucleotides outside the gene matches: 6. CDR3 length: 16 residues. CDR3 in amino acids: CASSNLADLAKNIQYF. CDR3 DNA sequence: TGTGCCAGTAGTAACCTAGCGGACTTAGCCAAAAACATTCAGTACTTC.

This clonotype showed up many times. This chain uses TRBV12-3 or TRBV12-4 with TRBJ1-1, with 7 bases lining up with TRBD1. This CDR3 spans 15 amino acids. V dropped 2 bases and J dropped 1; count of bases not matched to a gene: 4. CDR3 protein: CASSLRTGENTEAFF. Here the CDR3 DNA reads TGTGCCAGCAGTTTAAGGACAGGAGAGAACACTGAAGCTTTCTTT.

This clonotype was counted ten times or more. The J gene is TRBJ2-1, the V gene TRBV24-1; TRBD2 matches 7 bases. V gave up 4 bases and J gave up 3 bases; unmatched junction bases: 8. Per the germline V gene, CDR1 is KGHDR and CDR2 is SFDVKD. The CDR3 is made up of 16 amino acids. CDR3 sequence: CATSDPMGGVYNEQFF. In nucleotides, the CDR3 is TGTGCCACCAGTGACCCTATGGGAGGGGTCTACAATGAGCAGTTCTTC.

This clonotype was recorded at least ten times. The chain uses TRBV29-1 and TRBJ2-5; 7 nucleotides align to TRBD1. J gave up 1 base and V 2 bases, and 4 bases lay outside the gene matches. The CDR3 extends over 14 amino acids. The germline CDR1 and CDR2 sequences are SQVTM and ANQGSEA. CDR3 bases: TGCAGCGTTGAAACGTCAGGGGGCCAAGAGACCCAGTACTTC. The encoded protein is CSVETSGGQETQYF.

At least ten counts were recorded for this clonotype. The CDR3 DNA is TGCAGTGCTAGAGATAGAGTTCCCCAGGGTCCCAACTATGGCTACACCTTC. Its protein is CSARDRVPQGPNYGYTF. This sequence joins TRBV20-1 and TRBJ1-2, with a tentative D call TRBD1 (5 bases). This CDR3 comprises 17 residues. Germline lookup yields CDR1 DFQATT and CDR2 SNEGSKA (reference sequence). Trimming cost V 0 bases and J 2 bases, with 19 bases left between them.

In this sample, this clonotype turned up many times. The V gene is TRBV29-1, the J gene TRBJ2-3; D might be TRBD1 (5 bases). CDR1 and CDR2 (germline): SQVTM, ANQGSEA. The CDR3 is made up of 14 amino acids. Trimming left V 2 bases short and J 3 bases short, with 12 bases between. CDR3 loop: CSVESPSGTDTQYF. The DNA for the CDR3 is TGCAGCGTTGAAAGCCCTTCAGGGACAGATACGCAGTATTTT.

This clonotype was found many times. In nucleotides, the CDR3 is TGCAGTGCTAGACTAGTGGAGACCCAGTACTTC. Protein: CSARLVETQYF. The rearrangement uses TRBV20-1 and TRBJ2-5, with D hard to call. Germline V CDR1 and CDR2: DFQATT, SNEGSKA (reference sequence). V was clipped by 2 bases and J by 5 bases, with 6 bases between them. CDR3 length: 11 amino acids.